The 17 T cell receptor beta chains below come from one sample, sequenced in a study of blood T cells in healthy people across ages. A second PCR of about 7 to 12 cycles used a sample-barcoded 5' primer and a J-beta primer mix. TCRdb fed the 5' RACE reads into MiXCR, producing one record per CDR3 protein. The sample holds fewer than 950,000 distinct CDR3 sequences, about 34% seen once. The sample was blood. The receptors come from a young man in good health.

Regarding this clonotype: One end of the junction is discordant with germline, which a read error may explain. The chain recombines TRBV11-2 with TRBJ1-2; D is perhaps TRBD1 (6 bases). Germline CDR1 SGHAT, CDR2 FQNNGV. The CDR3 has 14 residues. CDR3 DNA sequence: TGTGCCAACAGCTTCGGGGGCACGATCTATGGCTACACCTTC. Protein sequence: CANSFGGTIYGYTF.

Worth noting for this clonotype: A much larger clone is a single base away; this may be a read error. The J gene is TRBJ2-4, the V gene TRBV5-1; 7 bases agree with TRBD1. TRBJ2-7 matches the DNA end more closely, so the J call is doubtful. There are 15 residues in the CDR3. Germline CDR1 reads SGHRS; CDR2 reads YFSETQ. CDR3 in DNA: TGCGCCAGCAGCTGGGAAGGGGGCTCCTCCTACGAGCAGTACTTC. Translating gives CASSWEGGSSYEQYF.

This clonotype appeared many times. CDR3 sequence reads: CASSPERTNTEAFF. The CDR3 DNA is TGTGCCAGCAGCCCGGAACGGACGAACACTGAAGCTTTCTTT. The rearrangement links TRBV12-3 or TRBV12-4 to TRBJ1-1; no firm D call. The CDR3 is 14 amino acids. V dropped 6 bases and J dropped 1 base, with 12 bases sitting between them.

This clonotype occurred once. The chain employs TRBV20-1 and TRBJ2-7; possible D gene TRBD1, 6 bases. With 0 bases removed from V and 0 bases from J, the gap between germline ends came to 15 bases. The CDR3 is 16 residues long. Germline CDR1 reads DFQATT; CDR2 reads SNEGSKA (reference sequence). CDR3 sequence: CSARDYRDLSSYEQYF. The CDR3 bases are TGCAGTGCTAGAGATTACAGGGACCTCTCCTCCTACGAGCAGTACTTC.

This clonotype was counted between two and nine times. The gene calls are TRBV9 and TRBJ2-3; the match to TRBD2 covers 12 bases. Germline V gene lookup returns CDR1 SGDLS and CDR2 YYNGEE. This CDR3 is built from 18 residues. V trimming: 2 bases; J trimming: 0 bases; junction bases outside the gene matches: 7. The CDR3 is CASSVGLAGHASTDTQYF. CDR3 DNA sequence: TGTGCCAGCAGCGTTGGACTAGCGGGGCACGCTAGCACAGATACGCAGTATTTT.

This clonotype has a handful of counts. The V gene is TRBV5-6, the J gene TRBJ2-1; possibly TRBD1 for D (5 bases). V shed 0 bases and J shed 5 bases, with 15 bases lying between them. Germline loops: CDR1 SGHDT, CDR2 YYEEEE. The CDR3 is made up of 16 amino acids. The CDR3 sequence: CASSLVAGQHDNEQFF. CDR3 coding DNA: TGTGCCAGCAGCTTGGTGGCAGGGCAACACGACAATGAGCAGTTCTTC.

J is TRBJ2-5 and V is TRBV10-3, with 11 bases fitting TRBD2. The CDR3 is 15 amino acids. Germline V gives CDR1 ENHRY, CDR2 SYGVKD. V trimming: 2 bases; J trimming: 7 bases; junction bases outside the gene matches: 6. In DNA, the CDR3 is TGTGCCATCAGTGAGACTAGCGGGGGCGTTGGGACCCAGTACTTC. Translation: CAISETSGGVGTQYF.

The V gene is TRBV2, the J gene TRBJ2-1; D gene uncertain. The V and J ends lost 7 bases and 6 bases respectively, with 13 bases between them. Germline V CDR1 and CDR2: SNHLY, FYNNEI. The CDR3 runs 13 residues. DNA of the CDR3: TGTGCCAGCACCCCCCCGTCCGGCAATGAGCAGTTCTTC. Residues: CASTPPSGNEQFF.

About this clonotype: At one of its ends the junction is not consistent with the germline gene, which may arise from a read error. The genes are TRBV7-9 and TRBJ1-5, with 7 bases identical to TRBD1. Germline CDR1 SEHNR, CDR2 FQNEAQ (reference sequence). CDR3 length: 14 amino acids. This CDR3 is CSSSAIQGNQPQHF. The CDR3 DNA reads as TGTTCCAGCAGCGCGATACAGGGGAATCAGCCCCAGCATTTT. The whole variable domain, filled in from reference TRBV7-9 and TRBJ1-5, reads DTGVSQNPRHKITKRGQNVTFRCDPISEHNRLYWYRQTLGQGPEFLTYFQNEAQLEKSRLLSDRFSAERPKGSFSTLEIQRTEQGDSAMYLCSSSAIQGNQPQHFGDGTRLSIL.

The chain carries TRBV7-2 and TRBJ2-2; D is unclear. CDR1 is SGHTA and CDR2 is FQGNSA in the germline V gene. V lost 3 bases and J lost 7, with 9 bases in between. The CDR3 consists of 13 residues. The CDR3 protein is CASSLQLGGELFF. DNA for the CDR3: TGTGCCAGCAGCTTGCAGTTGGGCGGGGAGCTGTTTTTT.

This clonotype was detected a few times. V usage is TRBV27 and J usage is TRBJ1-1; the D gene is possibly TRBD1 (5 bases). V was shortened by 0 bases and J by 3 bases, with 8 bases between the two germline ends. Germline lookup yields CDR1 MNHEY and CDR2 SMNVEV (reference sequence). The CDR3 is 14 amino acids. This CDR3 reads CASSLSTEDTEAFF. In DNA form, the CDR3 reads TGTGCCAGCAGTTTATCGACAGAGGACACTGAAGCTTTCTTT.

The CDR3 nucleotides are TGCAGTGCTAGATCCCTAGCGAAGGTTAGCACAGATACGCAGTATTTT. Protein product: CSARSLAKVSTDTQYF. The gene calls are TRBV20-1 and TRBJ2-3; tentatively, D is TRBD2 (6 bases). Germline assignment: CDR1 DFQATT and CDR2 SNEGSKA (reference sequence). This CDR3 spans 16 amino acids. Trimming left V 2 bases short and J 0 bases short, with 15 bases between.

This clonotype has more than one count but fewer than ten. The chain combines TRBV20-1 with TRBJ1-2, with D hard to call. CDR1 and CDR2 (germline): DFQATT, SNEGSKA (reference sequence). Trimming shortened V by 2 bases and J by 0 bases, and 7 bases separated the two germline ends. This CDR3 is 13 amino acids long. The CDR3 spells CSARRKTNYGYTF. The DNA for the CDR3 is TGCAGTGCTAGACGGAAGACTAACTATGGCTACACCTTC.

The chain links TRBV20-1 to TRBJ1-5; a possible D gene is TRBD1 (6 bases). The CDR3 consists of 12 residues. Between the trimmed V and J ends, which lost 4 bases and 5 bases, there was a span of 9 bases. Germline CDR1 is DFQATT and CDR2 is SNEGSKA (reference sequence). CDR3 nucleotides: TGCAGTGCTACTGAGGGGGATCAGCCCCAGCATTTT. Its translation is CSATEGDQPQHF.

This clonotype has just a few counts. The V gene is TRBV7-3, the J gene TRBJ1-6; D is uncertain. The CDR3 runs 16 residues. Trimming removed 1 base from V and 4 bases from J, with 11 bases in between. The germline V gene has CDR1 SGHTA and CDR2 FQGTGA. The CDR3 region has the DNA TGTGCCAGCAGCTTAAGGGCGGTAGGATATAATTCACCCCTCCACTTT. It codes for CASSLRAVGYNSPLHF.

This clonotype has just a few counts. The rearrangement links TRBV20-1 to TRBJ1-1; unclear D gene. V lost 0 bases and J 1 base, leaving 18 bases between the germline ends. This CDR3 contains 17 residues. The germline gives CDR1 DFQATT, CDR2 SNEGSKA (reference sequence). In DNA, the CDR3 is TGCAGTGCTAGAGATCCGGACCGATCAAATCCGAACACTGAAGCTTTCTTT. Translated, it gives CSARDPDRSNPNTEAFF.

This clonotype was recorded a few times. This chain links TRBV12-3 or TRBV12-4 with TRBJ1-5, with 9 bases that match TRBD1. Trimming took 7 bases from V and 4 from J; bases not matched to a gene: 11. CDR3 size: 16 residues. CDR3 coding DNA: TGTGCCAGCACCAAAGGGCCGGGGACAGGGAATCAGCCCCAGCATTTT. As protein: CASTKGPGTGNQPQHF.